The 3 T cell receptor beta chains presented below share a single source sample, sequenced in a study of kidney transplant recipient with SARS-CoV-2 infection. MiXCR, run by TCRdb on the reads, gives a single entry per CDR3 protein. The data hold about 240,000 distinct CDR3 sequences, with 29% observed a single time. This sample comprised a blood sample, obtained at baseline and between days 110 and 120 from a kidney transplant recipient. The receptors shown here come from a male patient in his thirties who had COVID-19 and was a kidney transplant recipient. Some of the T cells may derive from the graft donor.

This clonotype was observed a handful of times. A much larger clone lies a single base off, so this may be a read error. J is TRBJ1-2 and V is TRBV11-2; D is uncertain. With 4 bases removed from V and 4 bases from J, the gap between germline ends came to 22 bases. The germline V gene has CDR1 SGHAT and CDR2 FQNNGV. The CDR3 extends over 17 amino acids. The CDR3 bases are TGTGCCAGCAGCTGTGATATAACAAGCAGAAAGACCTATGGCTACACCTTC. It is translated as CASSCDITSRKTYGYTF.

This clonotype has at least ten counts. The chain carries TRBV12-3 or TRBV12-4 and TRBJ2-7; TRBD1 agrees at 9 bases. The V and J ends lost 6 bases and 2 bases, in that order; junction bases with no gene match: 5. This CDR3 spans 14 amino acids. In DNA, the CDR3 is TGTGCCAGCAGGTGGGGGACAGGGCCCTACGAGCAGTACTTC. Translation gives CASRWGTGPYEQYF.

This clonotype occurred many times. The rearrangement links TRBV24-1 to TRBJ1-2; D not certain. The germline V and J ends were trimmed by 6 bases and 4 bases, with 23 bases remaining between them. The CDR3 runs to 17 residues. CDR1 KGHDR and CDR2 SFDVKD come from the germline V gene. The CDR3 DNA reads TGTGCCACCAGTACTGGCGCTAGTACCAGAAAGACCTATGGCTACACCTTC. Translated: CATSTGASTRKTYGYTF.